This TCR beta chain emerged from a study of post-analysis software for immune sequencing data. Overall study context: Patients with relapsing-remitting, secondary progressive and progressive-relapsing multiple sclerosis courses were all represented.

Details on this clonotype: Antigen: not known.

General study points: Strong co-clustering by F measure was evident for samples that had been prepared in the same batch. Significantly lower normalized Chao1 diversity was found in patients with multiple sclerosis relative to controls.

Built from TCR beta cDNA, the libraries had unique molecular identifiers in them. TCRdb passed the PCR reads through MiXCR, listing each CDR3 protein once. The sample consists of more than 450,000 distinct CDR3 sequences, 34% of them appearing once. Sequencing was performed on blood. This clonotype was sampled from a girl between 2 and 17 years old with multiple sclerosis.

CDR3 bases: TGTGCCATCAGTGAGTTCACAGATGAGCAGTTCTTC. It is translated as CAISEFTDEQFF. V gene TRBV10-3 combines with J gene TRBJ2-1; D not certain. The V and J ends lost 1 base and 8 bases respectively, with 6 bases between them. The CDR3 spans 12 residues. Germline CDR1 is ENHRY and CDR2 is SYGVKD.